Described below is a single T cell receptor beta chain sequence and its context. The antigen remains unidentified. A much larger clone sits a single nucleotide away, making a read error possible. The record originates from a study of tumor and adjacent non-tumor tissue in lung cancer. General observations from the study: Patients with more diverse tumor TCRs had worse survival. Top 100 clones took a larger repertoire share in normal lung. Significantly higher TCR diversity was found in tumor than normal lung.

RNA was extracted from bulk tissue without any cell sorting. Trimming cost V 0 bases and J 6 bases, with 14 bases left between them. The CDR3 consists of 14 residues. The germline CDR1 and CDR2 sequences are DFQATT and SNEGSKA (reference sequence). A modified ARM-PCR protocol with three rounds of nested PCR amplified TCRbeta. TCRdb processed the multiplex PCR reads anew with MiXCR; each CDR3 protein has one entry. The table records approximately 130,000 distinct CDR3 sequences, 66% of them present only once. This rearrangement joins TRBV20-1 to TRBJ1-2, with a weak D call TRBD1 (5 bases). Sequencing was carried out using lung tumor tissue. This receptor was obtained from a man younger than 40 with non-small cell lung cancer. CDR3 protein: CSARDKGQGNGYTF. Written as DNA, the CDR3 is TGCAGTGCTAGAGACAAGGGGCAGGGAAATGGCTACACCTTC.